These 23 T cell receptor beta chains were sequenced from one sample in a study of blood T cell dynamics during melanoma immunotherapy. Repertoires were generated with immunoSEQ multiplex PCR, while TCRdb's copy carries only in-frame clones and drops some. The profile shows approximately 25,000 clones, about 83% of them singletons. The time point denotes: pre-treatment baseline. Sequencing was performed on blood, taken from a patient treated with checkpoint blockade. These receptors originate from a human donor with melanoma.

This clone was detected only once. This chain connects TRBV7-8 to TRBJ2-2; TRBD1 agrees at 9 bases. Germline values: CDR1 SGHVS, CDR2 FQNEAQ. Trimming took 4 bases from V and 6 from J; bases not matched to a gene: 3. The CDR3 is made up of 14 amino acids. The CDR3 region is CASSWTGASGELFF. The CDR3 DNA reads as TGTGCCAGCAGCTGGACAGGGGCGTCCGGGGAGCTGTTTTTT.

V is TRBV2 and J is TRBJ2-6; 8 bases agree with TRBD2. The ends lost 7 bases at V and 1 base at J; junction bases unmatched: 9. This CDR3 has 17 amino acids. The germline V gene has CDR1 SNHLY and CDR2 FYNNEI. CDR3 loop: CASIAGGARSGANVLTF. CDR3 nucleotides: TGTGCCAGCATCGCGGGGGGCGCAAGGTCTGGGGCCAACGTCCTGACTTTC.

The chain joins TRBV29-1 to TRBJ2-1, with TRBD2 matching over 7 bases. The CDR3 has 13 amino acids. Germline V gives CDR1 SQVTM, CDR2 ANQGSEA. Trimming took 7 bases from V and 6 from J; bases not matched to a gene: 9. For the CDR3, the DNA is TGCAGCGCCGGTGGGGGAGGGCTCAATGAGCAGTTCTTC. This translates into CSAGGGGLNEQFF.

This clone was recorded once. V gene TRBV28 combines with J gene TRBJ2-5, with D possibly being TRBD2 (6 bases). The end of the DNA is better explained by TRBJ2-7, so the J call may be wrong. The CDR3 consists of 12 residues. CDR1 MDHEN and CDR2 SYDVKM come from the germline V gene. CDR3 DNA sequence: TGTGCCAGCAGTTTTCGGGGGATCGAGCAGTACTTC. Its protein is CASSFRGIEQYF.

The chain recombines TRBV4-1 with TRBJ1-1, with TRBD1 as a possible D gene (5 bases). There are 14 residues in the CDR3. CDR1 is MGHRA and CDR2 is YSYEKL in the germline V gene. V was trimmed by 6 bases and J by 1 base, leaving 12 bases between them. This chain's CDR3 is CASRGVLRNTEAFF. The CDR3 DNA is TGCGCCAGCAGGGGGGTCCTTAGGAACACTGAAGCTTTCTTT.

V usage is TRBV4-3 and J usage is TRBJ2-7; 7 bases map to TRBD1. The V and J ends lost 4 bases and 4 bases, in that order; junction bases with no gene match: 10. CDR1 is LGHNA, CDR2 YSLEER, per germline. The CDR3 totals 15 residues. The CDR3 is CASSLETGSWYEQYF. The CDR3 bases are TGCGCCAGCAGCCTCGAGACAGGGTCCTGGTACGAGCAGTACTTC.

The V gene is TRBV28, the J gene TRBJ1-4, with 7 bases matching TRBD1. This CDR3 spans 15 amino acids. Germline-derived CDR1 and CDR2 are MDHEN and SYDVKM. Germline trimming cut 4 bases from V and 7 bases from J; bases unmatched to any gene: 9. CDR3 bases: TGTGCCAGCAGTTGGCCCAGGGGGTCAGGTGAAAAACTGTTTTTT. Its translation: CASSWPRGSGEKLFF.

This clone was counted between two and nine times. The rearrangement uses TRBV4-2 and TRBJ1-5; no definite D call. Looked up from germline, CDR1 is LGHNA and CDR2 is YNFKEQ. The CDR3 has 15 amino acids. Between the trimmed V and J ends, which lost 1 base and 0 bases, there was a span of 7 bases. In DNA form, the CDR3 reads TGTGCCAGCAGCCAAGGGACGGATAGCAATCAGCCCCAGCATTTT. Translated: CASSQGTDSNQPQHF.

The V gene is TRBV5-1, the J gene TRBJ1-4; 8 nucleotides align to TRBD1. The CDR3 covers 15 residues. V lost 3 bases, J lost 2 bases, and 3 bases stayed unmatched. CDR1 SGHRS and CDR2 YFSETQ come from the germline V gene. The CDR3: CASSSRTGTNEKLFF. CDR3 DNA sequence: TGCGCCAGCAGCTCCCGGACAGGGACTAATGAAAAACTGTTTTTT.

The DNA for the CDR3 is TGTGCCAGAAGCTTGTCGGGACAGGACTTTTGGAATGAGCAGTTCTTC. Translated, it gives CARSLSGQDFWNEQFF. The V gene is TRBV5-3, the J gene TRBJ2-1, with 8 bases lining up with TRBD1. TRBV5-3 counts as an open reading frame of uncertain function. V gave up 1 base and J gave up 7 bases; unmatched junction bases: 10. The CDR3 has 16 residues.

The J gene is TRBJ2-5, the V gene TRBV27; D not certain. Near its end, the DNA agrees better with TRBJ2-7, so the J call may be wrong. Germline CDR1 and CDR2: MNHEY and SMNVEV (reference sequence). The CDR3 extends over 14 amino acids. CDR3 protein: CASSPAEGTYEQYF. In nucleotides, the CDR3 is TGTGCCAGCAGCCCCGCCGAAGGGACCTACGAGCAGTACTTC.

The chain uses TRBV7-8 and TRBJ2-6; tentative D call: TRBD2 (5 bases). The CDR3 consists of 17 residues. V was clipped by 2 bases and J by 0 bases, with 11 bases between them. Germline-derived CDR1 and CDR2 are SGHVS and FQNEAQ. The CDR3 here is CASSLSGGSSGANVLTF. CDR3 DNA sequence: TGTGCCAGCAGCTTATCTGGCGGGTCCTCTGGGGCCAACGTCCTGACTTTC.

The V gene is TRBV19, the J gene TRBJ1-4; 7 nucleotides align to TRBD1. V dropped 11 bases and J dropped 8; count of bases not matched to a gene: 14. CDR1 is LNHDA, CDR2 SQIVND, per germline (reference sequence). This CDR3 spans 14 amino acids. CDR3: CASRWGTAGEKLFF. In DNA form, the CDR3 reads TGTGCCTCTCGGTGGGGGACAGCGGGCGAAAAACTGTTTTTT.

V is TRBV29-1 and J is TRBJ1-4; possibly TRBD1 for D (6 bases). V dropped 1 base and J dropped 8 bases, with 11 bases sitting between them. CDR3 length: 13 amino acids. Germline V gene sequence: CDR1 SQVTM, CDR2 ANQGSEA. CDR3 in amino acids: CSVEVWQGEKLFF. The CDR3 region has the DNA TGCAGCGTTGAAGTTTGGCAGGGGGAAAAACTGTTTTTT.

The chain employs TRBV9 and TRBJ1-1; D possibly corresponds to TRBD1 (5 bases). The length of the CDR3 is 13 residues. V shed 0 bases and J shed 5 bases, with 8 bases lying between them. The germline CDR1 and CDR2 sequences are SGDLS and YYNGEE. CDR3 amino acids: CASSVGPGTEAFF. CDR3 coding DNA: TGTGCCAGCAGCGTAGGACCAGGGACTGAAGCTTTCTTT.

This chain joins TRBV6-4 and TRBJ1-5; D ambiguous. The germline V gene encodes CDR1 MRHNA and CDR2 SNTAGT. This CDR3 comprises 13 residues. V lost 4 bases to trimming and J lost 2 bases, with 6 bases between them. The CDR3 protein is CASSVDGNQPQHF. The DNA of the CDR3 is TGTGCCAGCAGTGTGGATGGCAATCAGCCCCAGCATTTT.

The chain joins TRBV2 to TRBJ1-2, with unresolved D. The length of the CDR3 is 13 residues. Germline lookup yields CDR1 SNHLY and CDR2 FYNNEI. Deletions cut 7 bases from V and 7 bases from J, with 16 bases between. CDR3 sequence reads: CASNPQREVGYTF. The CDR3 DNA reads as TGTGCCAGCAATCCACAGCGGGAGGTTGGCTACACCTTC.

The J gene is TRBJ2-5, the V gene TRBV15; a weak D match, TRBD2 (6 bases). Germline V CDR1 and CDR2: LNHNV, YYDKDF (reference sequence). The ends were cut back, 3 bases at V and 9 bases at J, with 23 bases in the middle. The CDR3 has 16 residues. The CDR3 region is CATSSDPGLQSLAQYF. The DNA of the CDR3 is TGTGCCACCAGCAGTGACCCAGGACTACAAAGCTTGGCCCAGTACTTC.

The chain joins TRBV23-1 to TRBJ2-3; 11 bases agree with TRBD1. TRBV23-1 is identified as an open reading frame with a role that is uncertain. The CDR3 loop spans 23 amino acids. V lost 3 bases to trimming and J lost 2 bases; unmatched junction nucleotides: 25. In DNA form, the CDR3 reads TGCGCCAGCAGTCACTCGACCACCGGGACAGGGGGATCTGTAGCGGAGACCACAGATACGCAGTATTTT. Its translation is CASSHSTTGTGGSVAETTDTQYF.

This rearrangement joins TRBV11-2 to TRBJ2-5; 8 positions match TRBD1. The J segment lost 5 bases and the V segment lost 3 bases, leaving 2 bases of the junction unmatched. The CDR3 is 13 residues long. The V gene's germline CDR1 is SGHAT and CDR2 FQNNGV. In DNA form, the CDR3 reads TGTGCCAGCAGCTTCCAGGGGGCGGAGACCCAGTACTTC. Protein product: CASSFQGAETQYF.

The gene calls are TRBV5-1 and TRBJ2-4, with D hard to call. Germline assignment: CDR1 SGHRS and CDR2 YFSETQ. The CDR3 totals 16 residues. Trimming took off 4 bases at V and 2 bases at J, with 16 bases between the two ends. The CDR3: CASSPRPGGPKNIQYF. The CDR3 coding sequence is TGCGCCAGCAGCCCCCGCCCCGGCGGACCCAAAAACATTCAGTACTTC.

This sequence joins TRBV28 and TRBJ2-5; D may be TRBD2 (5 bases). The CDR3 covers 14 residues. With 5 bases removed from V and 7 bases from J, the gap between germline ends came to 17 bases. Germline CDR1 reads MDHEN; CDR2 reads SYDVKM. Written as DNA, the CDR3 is TGTGCCAGCAGTACGCCGGGTCCCCGGGGGACCCAGTACTTC. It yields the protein CASSTPGPRGTQYF.

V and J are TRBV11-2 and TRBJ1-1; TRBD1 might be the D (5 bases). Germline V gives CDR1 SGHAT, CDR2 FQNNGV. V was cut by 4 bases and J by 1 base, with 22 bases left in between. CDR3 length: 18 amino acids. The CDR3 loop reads CASSWRRGGVLRNTEAFF. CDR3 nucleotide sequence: TGTGCCAGCAGCTGGCGCCGCGGGGGGGTATTAAGGAACACTGAAGCTTTCTTT.